The 17 T cell receptor beta chains listed next were all sequenced from one sample in a study of CD8+ T cells in alopecia areata. Described treatment: oral pan-JAK inhibitor, 5-10 mg twice daily. Isolated RNA was reverse transcribed into cDNA used as the sequencing template. TCRdb's copy holds only in-frame clones and misses some; the assay was immunoSEQ multiplex PCR. The data contain 160,000 or so clones, about 71% of them singletons. Sequencing used CD4+ T cells sorted from blood, obtained at week 4, from a patient treated with tofacitinib. These receptors all stem from a human donor with alopecia areata.

The gene calls are TRBV7-9 and TRBJ2-2, with D tentatively TRBD1 (6 bases). Trimming left V 3 bases short and J 1 base short, with 6 bases between. The CDR3 length is 14 residues. Germline assignment: CDR1 SEHNR and CDR2 FQNEAQ (reference sequence). The CDR3 DNA reads as TGTGCCAGCAGCTTGGACAGGAACACCGGGGAGCTGTTTTTT. This gives the protein CASSLDRNTGELFF.

This CDR3 reads CASSLDTGVEKLFF. The CDR3 nucleotides read TGCGCCAGCAGCTTGGATACAGGGGTTGAAAAACTGTTTTTT. The chain combines TRBV5-1 with TRBJ1-4, with 7 positions matching TRBD1. The J segment lost 7 bases and the V segment lost 0 bases, leaving 3 bases of the junction unmatched. The germline V gene has CDR1 SGHRS and CDR2 YFSETQ. This CDR3 contains 14 residues.

This chain uses TRBV14 with TRBJ2-1, with 7 bases lining up with TRBD1. The junction had 3 bases not matched to a gene; V was cut back by 3 bases and J by 4 bases. The CDR3 runs 14 residues. Germline-derived CDR1 and CDR2 are SGHDN and FVKESK. The CDR3 region is CASSQGQFYNEQFF. The CDR3 DNA follows: TGTGCCAGCAGCCAGGGACAGTTTTACAATGAGCAGTTCTTC.

This rearrangement joins TRBV30 to TRBJ1-2; D call uncertain. Per the germline V gene, CDR1 is GTSNPN and CDR2 is SVGIG (reference sequence). Trimming removed 2 bases from V and 5 bases from J, with 15 bases in between. CDR3 length: 14 amino acids. The CDR3 loop reads CAWSSFRVRYGYTF. The CDR3 DNA reads as TGTGCCTGGAGTTCCTTCCGGGTACGGTATGGCTACACCTTC.

The rearrangement uses TRBV5-4 and TRBJ2-2; 9 bases map to TRBD1. Germline CDR1 and CDR2: SGHNT and YYREEE (reference sequence). The J segment lost 7 bases and the V segment lost 4 bases, leaving 8 bases of the junction unmatched. This CDR3 spans 15 amino acids. Here the CDR3 reads CASSEGTGQNGELFF. The CDR3, as DNA: TGTGCCAGCAGCGAAGGGACAGGGCAAAACGGGGAGCTGTTTTTT.

This clone was seen only a few times. The chain uses TRBV4-2 and TRBJ2-7, with 11 positions matching TRBD2. Trimming at V came to 6 bases and at J to 0 bases, leaving 1 base not matched to a gene. Germline values: CDR1 LGHNA, CDR2 YNFKEQ. The CDR3 is 14 amino acids. The CDR3 protein is CASRTSGGSYEQYF. The CDR3 nucleotides read TGTGCCAGCAGAACTAGCGGGGGCTCCTACGAGCAGTACTTC.

The CDR3 is CASSDPNYEQYF. The CDR3 bases are TGTGCCAGCAGTGATCCAAACTACGAGCAGTACTTC. The V gene is TRBV2, the J gene TRBJ2-7; unclear D gene. This CDR3 region has 12 residues. V was cut by 3 bases and J by 3 bases, with 6 bases left in between. Germline V gives CDR1 SNHLY, CDR2 FYNNEI.

The rearrangement uses TRBV29-1 and TRBJ2-3, with D tentatively TRBD2 (5 bases). This CDR3 is built from 14 residues. Germline V gives CDR1 SQVTM, CDR2 ANQGSEA. V was shortened by 5 bases and J by 0 bases, with 12 bases between the two germline ends. CDR3: CSVPRAGSTDTQYF. The CDR3 nucleotides are TGCAGCGTTCCTAGGGCGGGTAGCACAGATACGCAGTATTTT.

This clone appeared a few times. The chain recombines TRBV5-1 with TRBJ2-5, with D tentatively TRBD1 (6 bases). The germline V gene encodes CDR1 SGHRS and CDR2 YFSETQ. V lost 1 base and J 0 bases, leaving 7 bases between the germline ends. The CDR3 is made up of 14 amino acids. As DNA, the CDR3 is TGCGCCAGCAGCTTGCAGGGGTACCAAGAGACCCAGTACTTC. Translating it yields CASSLQGYQETQYF.

This clone was detected a few times. The rearrangement uses TRBV30 and TRBJ2-7; 7 bases map to TRBD1. This CDR3 has 13 residues. Per the germline V gene, CDR1 is GTSNPN and CDR2 is SVGIG (reference sequence). V was pared by 1 base and J by 4 bases, with 4 bases of the junction left unmatched. The CDR3 sequence: CAWSEGAVYEQYF. The CDR3 DNA reads TGTGCCTGGAGTGAGGGGGCAGTTTACGAGCAGTACTTC.

V and J are TRBV29-1 and TRBJ2-5; D possibly corresponds to TRBD2 (6 bases). The CDR3 has 14 amino acids. CDR1 and CDR2 (germline): SQVTM, ANQGSEA. With 6 bases removed from V and 4 bases from J, the gap between germline ends came to 18 bases. CDR3 coding DNA: TGCAGCGTCGCCCCCGGCGGGGTCGGAGAGACCCAGTACTTC. Amino acid sequence: CSVAPGGVGETQYF.

This clone has a handful of counts. The CDR3 nucleotides are TGCGCCAGCGGATGGCCACAGGGAACGAACACCGGGGAGCTGTTTTTT. Amino acid sequence: CASGWPQGTNTGELFF. The rearrangement uses TRBV5-1 and TRBJ2-2, with a possible D match to TRBD1 (6 bases). CDR3 length: 16 amino acids. Per the germline V gene, CDR1 is SGHRS and CDR2 is YFSETQ. With 7 bases removed from V and 0 bases from J, the gap between germline ends came to 16 bases.

This clone has just one count. Possible read error: a much larger clone is one base away. The sample carries other DNA sequences with the same CDR3. The chain links TRBV7-9 to TRBJ1-1, with D unresolved. Trimming shortened V by 1 base and J by 1 base, and 4 bases separated the two germline ends. CDR1 is SEHNR, CDR2 FQNEAQ, per germline (reference sequence). There are 13 residues in the CDR3. CDR3 loop: CASSLVANTEAFF. CDR3 nucleotides: TGTGCCAGCAGCTTAGTGGCGAACACTGAAGCTTTCTTT.

The chain joins TRBV6-6 to TRBJ1-6; 9 positions agree with TRBD1. V trimming: 6 bases; J trimming: 5 bases; junction bases outside the gene matches: 8. The CDR3 length is 16 residues. Germline assignment: CDR1 MNHNY and CDR2 SVGAGI (reference sequence). CDR3: CASSLGQGRNNSPLHF. The CDR3 DNA is TGTGCCAGCAGCCTCGGACAGGGGAGAAATAATTCACCCCTCCACTTT.

The V and J genes are TRBV18 and TRBJ2-5; D remains unclear. Trimming removed 4 bases from V and 4 bases from J, with 10 bases in between. The CDR3 sequence is 13 residues long. Germline V gene data show CDR1 as KGHSH and CDR2 as LQKENI. CDR3: CASSRTERETQYF. CDR3 nucleotide sequence: TGTGCCAGCTCACGCACCGAACGAGAGACCCAGTACTTC.

The chain combines TRBV6-5 with TRBJ2-7; 8 nucleotides align to TRBD2. The germline gives CDR1 MNHEY, CDR2 SVGAGI. With 7 bases clipped from V and 3 bases from J, the junction kept 8 bases outside the gene matches. This CDR3 spans 14 amino acids. This chain's CDR3 is CASTPRGGNYEQYF. CDR3 bases: TGTGCCAGCACCCCCCGGGGGGGAAACTACGAGCAGTACTTC.

The chain couples TRBV6-5 to TRBJ2-1, with D perhaps TRBD1 (5 bases). The V gene's germline CDR1 is MNHEY and CDR2 SVGAGI. V lost 7 bases and J lost 7, with 20 bases in between. This CDR3 is built from 15 residues. Here the CDR3 reads CASIPSGGAVNEQFF. The CDR3 DNA reads TGTGCCAGCATCCCTTCTGGTGGGGCCGTGAATGAGCAGTTCTTC.